Below are 16 T cell receptor beta chains sequenced from a single sample in a study of PD-1 blockade in classical Hodgkin lymphoma. Produced via immunoSEQ multiplex PCR; TCRdb's table is partial and in-frame only. This table has tens of thousands of clones, about 92% appearing once. All trial patients relapsed after autologous stem cell transplantation. The sample was peripheral blood mononuclear cells (PBMCs), taken at baseline. Source of these receptors: a human donor with classical Hodgkin lymphoma.

In this sample, this clone turned up once. J is TRBJ2-3 and V is TRBV10-3; the D gene is possibly TRBD2 (5 bases). The CDR3 runs to 15 residues. Trimming took 5 bases from V and 0 from J, leaving 12 bases between them. The germline V gene has CDR1 ENHRY and CDR2 SYGVKD. As DNA, the CDR3 is TGTGCCATCAGTCGCCGGGGTCCTAGCACAGATACGCAGTATTTT. This codes for CAISRRGPSTDTQYF.

The chain combines TRBV2 with TRBJ1-1, with 7 bases matching TRBD1. Germline-derived CDR1 and CDR2 are SNHLY and FYNNEI. This CDR3 spans 14 amino acids. The V segment lost 7 bases and the J segment 4 bases; nucleotides outside the gene matches: 9. This CDR3 is CASILGQASTEAFF. The CDR3 DNA reads as TGTGCCAGCATCCTAGGACAGGCGAGCACTGAAGCTTTCTTT.

This clone was found a few times. The chain couples TRBV10-1 to TRBJ1-2; 9 bases are a match to TRBD1. This CDR3 has 16 residues. V shed 2 bases and J 3 bases; nucleotides not matched to a gene: 7. Germline lookup yields CDR1 WNHNN and CDR2 SYGVQD (reference sequence). CDR3 loop: CASSEPWDRVHYGYTF. The DNA of the CDR3 is TGCGCCAGCAGTGAGCCCTGGGACAGGGTCCACTATGGCTACACCTTC.

The V call is TRBV7-6, the J call TRBJ2-7; the D gene is possibly TRBD2 (6 bases). Trimming took 5 bases from V and 5 from J, leaving 25 bases between them. Germline V CDR1 and CDR2: SGHVS, FNYEAQ. The CDR3 is made up of 17 amino acids. CDR3 sequence: CASSPSIVGGGVHEQYF. The CDR3 bases are TGTGCCAGCAGCCCAAGTATCGTTGGGGGAGGAGTCCACGAGCAGTACTTC.

The chain combines TRBV19 with TRBJ2-1; 7 bases are shared with TRBD1. Germline lookup yields CDR1 LNHDA and CDR2 SQIVND (reference sequence). After removal of 1 base from V and 8 bases from J, the junction contained 14 bases not matched to a gene. The CDR3 has 17 residues. CDR3 residues: CASSIGLRDRHWDEQFF. The CDR3 DNA reads TGTGCCAGTAGTATAGGCCTCCGGGACAGACATTGGGATGAGCAGTTCTTC.

This CDR3 reads CASSQEPRGEAFF. In DNA form, the CDR3 reads TGCGCCAGCAGCCAAGAACCCAGGGGTGAAGCTTTCTTT. V gene TRBV4-3 combines with J gene TRBJ1-1, with a tentative D call TRBD1 (6 bases). The CDR3 length is 13 residues. Trimming stripped 0 bases from V and 7 bases from J, with 9 bases between. Germline V gives CDR1 LGHNA, CDR2 YSLEER.

The chain carries TRBV19 and TRBJ2-5; D is possibly TRBD2 (7 bases). V lost 7 bases and J lost 2, with 20 bases in between. This CDR3 has 16 residues. Looked up from germline, CDR1 is LNHDA and CDR2 is SQIVND (reference sequence). Here the CDR3 DNA reads TGTGCCAGTAAGATGAGGGCAGGGGAGGGTCAAGAGACCCAGTACTTC. This encodes CASKMRAGEGQETQYF.

Of note for this clone: A read error may account for a junction end that differs from germline. The chain is built from TRBV20-1 and TRBJ2-3; D gene ambiguous. This CDR3 spans 11 amino acids. Germline V gives CDR1 DFQATT, CDR2 SNEGSKA (reference sequence). Here the CDR3 DNA reads TGCAGTGGTGTAGGCACAGATAAGCAGTATTTT. Residues: CSGVGTDKQYF.

The chain combines TRBV19 with TRBJ2-2; 15 bases line up with TRBD2. Germline V gives CDR1 LNHDA, CDR2 SQIVND (reference sequence). CDR3 size: 18 residues. J gave up 4 bases and V 5 bases, and 8 bases lay outside the gene matches. The CDR3 DNA follows: TGTGCCAGTAGTCCAAGGACTAGCGGGAGGGCCGTCACCGGGGAGCTGTTTTTT. Encoded protein: CASSPRTSGRAVTGELFF.

The J gene is TRBJ1-2, the V gene TRBV27; D is ambiguous. CDR1 is MNHEY, CDR2 SMNVEV, per germline (reference sequence). Trimming took 5 bases from V and 4 from J, leaving 17 bases between them. The CDR3 has 15 amino acids. This CDR3 is CASSPNGVEGYGYTF. The CDR3 DNA reads as TGTGCCAGCAGTCCGAATGGGGTGGAGGGCTATGGCTACACCTTC.

This chain connects TRBV6-6 to TRBJ2-1; 12 nucleotides line up with TRBD2. Looked up from germline, CDR1 is MNHNY and CDR2 is SVGAGI (reference sequence). This CDR3 has 15 amino acids. J was trimmed by 11 bases and V by 0 bases; bases with no gene match: 5. CDR3 sequence: CASSYSTSGSVKQFF. CDR3 in DNA: TGTGCCAGCAGTTACTCGACTAGCGGGAGTGTGAAGCAGTTCTTC.

The chain uses TRBV9 and TRBJ2-5; possible D gene TRBD1, 6 bases. This CDR3 is 16 amino acids long. The germline gives CDR1 SGDLS, CDR2 YYNGEE. The V and J ends lost 3 bases and 2 bases respectively, with 17 bases between them. CDR3 residues: CASSGPVTGAQETQYF. CDR3 coding DNA: TGTGCCAGCAGCGGTCCTGTGACAGGTGCACAAGAGACCCAGTACTTC.

The chain combines TRBV6-6 with TRBJ2-7, with 8 positions matching TRBD1. Trimming took 4 bases from V and 5 from J; bases not matched to a gene: 7. CDR3 size: 14 residues. Germline CDR1 MNHNY, CDR2 SVGAGI (reference sequence). This CDR3 is CASSFPNRGDEQYF. CDR3 DNA sequence: TGTGCCAGCAGTTTCCCTAACAGGGGGGACGAGCAGTACTTC.

The chain couples TRBV6-5 to TRBJ1-1, with D unresolved. V lost 5 bases, J lost 0 bases, and 7 bases lay in between. This CDR3 is built from 13 residues. Germline V gene data show CDR1 as MNHEY and CDR2 as SVGAGI. The CDR3 sequence: CASSPNMNTEAFF. CDR3 nucleotides: TGTGCCAGCAGTCCAAATATGAACACTGAAGCTTTCTTT.

CDR3 sequence reads: CASGRLETQYF. Here the CDR3 DNA reads TGTGCCAGCGGACGGCTAGAGACCCAGTACTTC. V gene TRBV25-1 combines with J gene TRBJ2-5; D unresolved. CDR3 length equals 11 residues. Germline V lookup: CDR1 MGHDK, CDR2 SYGVNS. With 8 bases removed from V and 4 bases from J, the gap between germline ends came to 8 bases.

This clone was seen a handful of times. V and J are TRBV9 and TRBJ2-3; 7 bases map to TRBD2. Germline assignment: CDR1 SGDLS and CDR2 YYNGEE. The V segment lost 3 bases and the J segment 0 bases; nucleotides outside the gene matches: 1. This CDR3 contains 14 residues. CDR3 in amino acids: CASSARGSTDTQYF. The CDR3 nucleotides are TGTGCCAGCAGCGCGCGGGGGAGCACAGATACGCAGTATTTT.